This T cell receptor beta chain was identified during a study of PD-L1 blockade in urothelial cancer. Profiling relied on immunoSEQ multiplex PCR, and the TCRdb table lists in-frame clones only, not all of them. The table lists approximately 14,000 clones, approximately 90% of them singletons. Sample: PBMCs, taken around atezolizumab (anti-PD-L1) treatment. This TCR came from a man aged 70 or older with urothelial cancer.

The CDR3, as DNA: TGTGCCAGCAGCCCCGGGACAGGGAACTCCCTTGGTAATGAAAAACTGTTTTTT. It translates to CASSPGTGNSLGNEKLFF. The chain joins TRBV9 to TRBJ1-4; 9 nucleotides align to TRBD1. Germline V lookup: CDR1 SGDLS, CDR2 YYNGEE. V lost 4 bases to trimming and J lost 4 bases; unmatched junction nucleotides: 14. The CDR3 spans 18 residues.